These 15 T cell receptor beta chains share one sample of origin, sequenced in a study of Graves' ophthalmopathy and Graves' hyperthyroidism. Investigators amplified TCR beta CDR3 regions from RNA transcripts. HTBI-primed RT-PCR formed the first round, and a multiplex PCR formed the second. TCRdb analysed the multiplex PCR reads with MiXCR anew, one entry per CDR3 protein. Seen here are 500,000 to 600,000 distinct CDR3 sequences, just under 40% observed once, and the top ten hold 3.5% to 4.5%. The specimen sequenced was peripheral blood or thyroid tissue (not recorded which). The source is an adult man with Graves' hyperthyroidism.

This clonotype was picked up many times. The V and J genes are TRBV7-2 and TRBJ2-5; D is unclear. This CDR3 is built from 15 residues. Germline V gene lookup returns CDR1 SGHTA and CDR2 FQGNSA. Between the trimmed V and J ends, which lost 3 bases and 5 bases, there was a span of 16 bases. DNA of the CDR3: TGTGCCAGCAGCTTTTACAGAATGAGAAGGGAGACCCAGTACTTC. Its protein product is CASSFYRMRRETQYF.

This clonotype was seen ten or more times. The chain joins TRBV2 to TRBJ2-5; TRBD2 matches at 7 bases. In germline, CDR1 is SNHLY, CDR2 FYNNEI. Trimming at V came to 3 bases and at J to 1 base, leaving 8 bases not matched to a gene. The CDR3 covers 16 residues. Written as DNA, the CDR3 is TGTGCCAGCAGTGAGGATGTGGCTAGCGGCCAAGAGACCCAGTACTTC. Its protein product is CASSEDVASGQETQYF.

The rearrangement links TRBV29-1 to TRBJ2-5, with D perhaps matching TRBD2 (5 bases). V was cut by 8 bases and J by 4 bases, with 11 bases left in between. In germline, CDR1 is SQVTM, CDR2 ANQGSEA. CDR3 length: 11 residues. CDR3 region: CSSERGETQYF. CDR3 DNA: TGCAGCTCAGAACGGGGAGAGACCCAGTACTTC.

This chain joins TRBV20-1 and TRBJ2-5; 8 nucleotides align to TRBD2. Germline V CDR1 and CDR2: DFQATT, SNEGSKA (reference sequence). The CDR3 loop spans 13 amino acids. The trim removed 5 bases at V and 0 bases at J, leaving 2 bases unmatched. CDR3: CSALSGNQETQYF. In nucleotides, the CDR3 is TGCAGTGCTCTTAGCGGGAACCAAGAGACCCAGTACTTC.

As to this clonotype: Given a much more abundant clone one base away, this may be a read error. The chain couples TRBV4-1 to TRBJ1-2; D possibly corresponds to TRBD1 (6 bases). Germline lookup yields CDR1 MGHRA and CDR2 YSYEKL. The CDR3 runs 15 residues. V gave up 4 bases and J gave up 2 bases, with 14 bases separating them. CDR3 residues: CASSRLEQGNYGYTF. Written as DNA, the CDR3 is TGCGCCAGCAGCCGGCTGGAGCAGGGGAACTATGGCTACACCTTC.

This clonotype came up a few times. Here the CDR3 reads CAWRATGGSYNSPLHF. CDR3 bases: TGTGCCTGGAGAGCCACAGGGGGATCCTATAATTCACCCCTCCACTTT. The chain combines TRBV19 with TRBJ1-6; 8 bases fit TRBD1. This CDR3 spans 16 amino acids. Per the germline V gene, CDR1 is LNHDA and CDR2 is SQIVND (reference sequence). The V segment lost 11 bases and the J segment 1 base; nucleotides outside the gene matches: 10.

This clonotype was seen only a few times. The chain links TRBV12-3 or TRBV12-4 to TRBJ2-7; TRBD2 matches at 11 bases. This CDR3 is 16 amino acids long. After removal of 0 bases from V and 0 bases from J, the junction contained 1 base not matched to a gene. The CDR3 loop reads CASSLAGLAVSYEQYF. The CDR3 DNA sequence: TGTGCCAGCAGTTTAGCGGGACTAGCGGTCTCCTACGAGCAGTACTTC.

Comments on this clonotype: A much larger clone sits a single nucleotide away, making a read error possible. The V and J genes are TRBV10-3 and TRBJ1-1; D is unresolved. The CDR3 has 13 residues. The germline V gene encodes CDR1 ENHRY and CDR2 SYGVKD. Trimming pared 10 bases from V and 0 bases from J, leaving 12 bases between. The CDR3 nucleotides read TGTGCCAGCGTCGACCTTATGAACACTGAAGCTTTCTTT. Encoded protein: CASVDLMNTEAFF.

This clonotype was seen ten or more times. The V call is TRBV10-3, the J call TRBJ2-5; D perhaps matches TRBD2 (6 bases). The V end was cut by 6 bases, the J end by 2 bases, with 10 bases between. The germline gives CDR1 ENHRY, CDR2 SYGVKD. The CDR3 length is 13 residues. The CDR3 loop is CAISGGVQETQYF. CDR3 coding DNA: TGTGCCATCAGCGGCGGGGTACAAGAGACCCAGTACTTC.

A word on this clonotype: This may be a read error, as it is one base from a much larger clone. The chain recombines TRBV7-2 with TRBJ1-1; D unclear. Between the trimmed V and J ends, which lost 5 bases and 6 bases, there was a span of 22 bases. The CDR3 is made up of 16 amino acids. Germline CDR1 SGHTA, CDR2 FQGNSA. CDR3 loop: CASSPPSRGRRAEAFF. Here the CDR3 DNA reads TGTGCCAGCAGCCCTCCTTCGAGAGGGCGAAGGGCTGAAGCTTTCTTT.

This clonotype appeared once. The chain recombines TRBV29-1 with TRBJ1-1; D is unclear. The CDR3 totals 12 residues. CDR1 and CDR2 (germline): SQVTM, ANQGSEA. Trimming left V 8 bases short and J 2 bases short, with 12 bases between. The CDR3 sequence: CSSDWVNTEAFF. CDR3 in DNA: TGCAGCAGTGACTGGGTTAACACTGAAGCTTTCTTT.

The J gene is TRBJ1-2, the V gene TRBV18; D call uncertain. Germline V gene lookup returns CDR1 KGHSH and CDR2 LQKENI. The CDR3 spans 15 residues. The ends were cut back, 0 bases at V and 0 bases at J, with 8 bases in the middle. CDR3: CASSPPSGANYGYTF. The CDR3 DNA reads TGTGCCAGCTCACCACCATCCGGTGCTAACTATGGCTACACCTTC.

The sample holds many counts of this clonotype. The chain joins TRBV2 to TRBJ1-1, with 9 positions matching TRBD1. The CDR3 sequence is 15 residues long. The ends lost 9 bases at V and 5 bases at J; junction bases unmatched: 13. Germline CDR1 SNHLY, CDR2 FYNNEI. Here the CDR3 DNA reads TGTGCCAGTGCCGGGACAGGGATCTCGGGGACTGAAGCTTTCTTT. Amino acid sequence: CASAGTGISGTEAFF.

This clonotype occurred a few times. This rearrangement joins TRBV30 to TRBJ2-5; 7 bases line up with TRBD2. Germline V CDR1 and CDR2: GTSNPN, SVGIG (reference sequence). This CDR3 has 13 amino acids. V shed 0 bases and J 5 bases; nucleotides not matched to a gene: 3. CDR3 amino acids: CAWSVVGGETQYF. As DNA, the CDR3 is TGTGCCTGGAGTGTGGTCGGGGGGGAGACCCAGTACTTC.

V gene TRBV29-1 combines with J gene TRBJ2-7; D gene uncertain. The CDR3 length is 10 residues. V was cut by 8 bases and J by 6 bases, with 11 bases left in between. The germline CDR1 and CDR2 sequences are SQVTM and ANQGSEA. The CDR3 nucleotides are TGCAGCTTAGTTGGGGTCGAGCAGTACTTC. Translation: CSLVGVEQYF.